These 27 T cell receptor beta chains were all obtained from the same sample, sequenced in a study of blood T cell repertoires in COVID-19. Repertoires were generated with immunoSEQ multiplex PCR, while TCRdb's copy carries only in-frame clones and drops some. The sample carries 40,000 to 50,000 clones, over 75% recorded once. Sequences were obtained from peripheral blood. Receptors were obtained from a man between 70 and 80 years old with acute or convalescent COVID-19.

The chain recombines TRBV10-3 with TRBJ1-1; 9 bases agree with TRBD1. J was trimmed by 5 bases and V by 6 bases; bases with no gene match: 13. The CDR3 extends over 16 amino acids. Per germline, CDR1 ENHRY and CDR2 SYGVKD. DNA for the CDR3: TGTGCCATCAGGGCGAATAAACAGGGGGCGAGTACTGAAGCTTTCTTT. Amino acid sequence: CAIRANKQGASTEAFF.

The chain couples TRBV4-3 to TRBJ2-1; the D gene is possibly TRBD2 (7 bases). This CDR3 comprises 17 residues. The V end lost 0 bases, the J end lost 5 bases, and 17 bases lay between the germline ends. Germline-derived CDR1 and CDR2 are LGHNA and YSLEER. The CDR3 nucleotides are TGCGCCAGCAGCCAAGATGTATGGCGGGGGCCAAACAATGAGCAGTTCTTC. This encodes CASSQDVWRGPNNEQFF.

V and J are TRBV7-3 and TRBJ2-3; 9 nucleotides line up with TRBD1. The V segment lost 5 bases and the J segment 1 base; nucleotides outside the gene matches: 7. The CDR3 spans 16 residues. Germline V lookup: CDR1 SGHTA, CDR2 FQGTGA. The CDR3 nucleotides read TGTGCCAGCAGCCTACAGGGACAGGGACGCACAGATACGCAGTATTTT. Its protein product is CASSLQGQGRTDTQYF.

The chain is built from TRBV29-1 and TRBJ2-3, with 8 bases identical to TRBD2. Germline V gene sequence: CDR1 SQVTM, CDR2 ANQGSEA. The CDR3 runs to 14 residues. The V gene end was trimmed by 6 bases and the J gene end by 5 bases; junction bases not matched to a gene: 10. CDR3 residues: CSVEGWRGEDTQYF. In nucleotides, the CDR3 is TGCAGCGTGGAGGGATGGCGGGGGGAAGATACGCAGTATTTT.

V gene TRBV12-3 or TRBV12-4 combines with J gene TRBJ1-6; tentatively, D is TRBD1 (5 bases). Trimming removed 6 bases at V and 13 bases at J, with 16 bases between. The length of the CDR3 is 13 residues. The CDR3 DNA reads TGTGCCAGCAGCTTAAGAGCTCCAGGGCCCCTCCACTTT. This translates into CASSLRAPGPLHF.

The V call is TRBV27, the J call TRBJ2-7; 8 positions agree with TRBD1. After removal of 5 bases from V and 6 bases from J, the junction contained 3 bases not matched to a gene. This CDR3 comprises 12 residues. The germline CDR1 and CDR2 sequences are MNHEY and SMNVEV (reference sequence). CDR3 sequence: CASSMTGAEQYF. CDR3 sequence (DNA): TGTGCCAGCAGTATGACAGGGGCCGAGCAGTACTTC.

This sequence joins TRBV15 and TRBJ2-7; D remains unclear. The ends were cut back, 1 base at V and 5 bases at J, with 12 bases in the middle. Per germline, CDR1 LNHNV and CDR2 YYDKDF (reference sequence). The CDR3 is 14 amino acids. In DNA, the CDR3 is TGTGCCACCAGCAGAGGCGGCAGTAGCAACGAGCAGTACTTC. Translating gives CATSRGGSSNEQYF.

The J gene is TRBJ1-6, the V gene TRBV7-2, with 7 bases identical to TRBD1. The germline CDR1 and CDR2 sequences are SGHTA and FQGNSA. Germline trimming cut 1 base from V and 7 bases from J; bases unmatched to any gene: 10. The CDR3 consists of 17 residues. CDR3 sequence: CASSLVLGTGENSPLHF. The CDR3 DNA sequence: TGTGCCAGCAGCTTAGTATTAGGTACAGGGGAGAATTCACCCCTCCACTTT.

The rearrangement uses TRBV7-8 and TRBJ1-6; D gene ambiguous. The germline V gene has CDR1 SGHVS and CDR2 FQNEAQ. The V end was cut by 6 bases, the J end by 1 base, with 16 bases between. The CDR3 has 17 amino acids. The DNA for the CDR3 is TGTGCCAGCAGAGTGGTTTCGGGAACTTCCTATAATTCACCCCTCCACTTT. Amino acid sequence: CASRVVSGTSYNSPLHF. Full variable domain (remainder filled in from reference TRBV7-8 and TRBJ1-6): GAGVSQSPRYKVAKRGQDVALRCDPISGHVSLFWYQQALGQGPEFLTYFQNEAQLDKSGLPSDRFFAERPEGSVSTLKIQRTQQEDSAVYLCASRVVSGTSYNSPLHFGNGTRLTVT.

The chain links TRBV4-3 to TRBJ2-4; no definite D call. Germline lookup yields CDR1 LGHNA and CDR2 YSLEER. The V and J ends lost 1 base and 9 bases respectively, with 13 bases between them. The CDR3 sequence is 14 residues long. This chain's CDR3 is CASSQARGLVIQYF. DNA for the CDR3: TGCGCCAGCAGCCAAGCCCGAGGCTTAGTCATTCAGTACTTC.

V is TRBV3-1 (or the pseudogene TRBV3-2) and J is TRBJ2-7; the match to TRBD1 covers 7 bases. The CDR3 sequence is 16 residues long. From germline, CDR1 is LGHDT and CDR2 YNNKEL (reference sequence). The junction had 12 bases not matched to a gene; V was cut back by 4 bases and J by 3 bases. CDR3 sequence: CASSRGSTGKRYEQYF. The CDR3 DNA sequence: TGTGCCAGCAGCCGGGGTTCGACAGGGAAACGCTACGAGCAGTACTTC.

V and J are TRBV29-1 and TRBJ1-1; unclear D gene. Trimming stripped 3 bases from V and 6 bases from J, with 8 bases between. The CDR3 is 11 residues long. Looked up from germline, CDR1 is SQVTM and CDR2 is ANQGSEA. CDR3 DNA: TGCAGCGTTGACCCCATCCCTGAAGCTTTCTTT. Protein sequence: CSVDPIPEAFF.

The genes are TRBV6-5 and TRBJ2-7, with TRBD1 as a possible D gene (6 bases). The ends were cut back, 5 bases at V and 2 bases at J, with 16 bases in the middle. The germline V gene encodes CDR1 MNHEY and CDR2 SVGAGI. This CDR3 region has 15 residues. The CDR3 region has the DNA TGTGCCAGCAGTCGCTCCTACAGGGACACCTACGAGCAGTACTTC. This encodes CASSRSYRDTYEQYF.

The chain has TRBV18 and TRBJ1-5; D unclear. This CDR3 is 15 amino acids long. Germline CDR1 is KGHSH and CDR2 is LQKENI. V lost 4 bases to trimming and J lost 6 bases, with 16 bases between them. CDR3 residues: CASSLGSQAFQPQHF. For the CDR3, the DNA is TGTGCCAGCTCACTTGGGAGCCAGGCCTTTCAGCCCCAGCATTTT.

This clone was counted once. V usage is TRBV30 and J usage is TRBJ1-6; D not certain. This CDR3 comprises 12 residues. Germline V lookup: CDR1 GTSNPN, CDR2 SVGIG (reference sequence). V gave up 3 bases and J gave up 14 bases, with 14 bases separating them. This CDR3 is CAWRVGTITLHF. CDR3 DNA: TGTGCCTGGAGGGTAGGAACTATAACCCTCCACTTT.

The V call is TRBV13, the J call TRBJ1-1; D uncertain. CDR1 is PRHDT and CDR2 is FYEKMQ in the germline V gene (reference sequence). CDR3 length equals 14 residues. With 7 bases removed from V and 5 bases from J, the gap between germline ends came to 17 bases. The DNA for the CDR3 is TGTGCCAGCATCCCGGGAGGGCCTTGGACTGAAGCTTTCTTT. Protein sequence: CASIPGGPWTEAFF.

The chain recombines TRBV11-2 with TRBJ1-2; D remains unclear. The CDR3 sequence is 14 residues long. Germline values: CDR1 SGHAT, CDR2 FQNNGV. The germline V and J ends were trimmed by 0 bases and 3 bases, with 8 bases remaining between them. Here the CDR3 reads CASSLEHRYYGYTF. Written as DNA, the CDR3 is TGTGCCAGCAGCTTAGAGCACAGATACTATGGCTACACCTTC.

The rearrangement uses TRBV13 and TRBJ2-3, with 10 bases matching TRBD2. Unmatched junction bases numbered 7, after V lost 6 bases and J lost 4 bases. CDR1 and CDR2 from the germline V gene are PRHDT and FYEKMQ (reference sequence). The CDR3 loop spans 15 amino acids. CDR3: CASSHSGGNPDTQYF. CDR3 nucleotide sequence: TGTGCCAGCAGTCATAGCGGGGGGAATCCAGATACGCAGTATTTT. Variable domain in full (rest from reference TRBV13 and TRBJ2-3): AAGVIQSPRHLIKEKRETATLKCYPIPRHDTVYWYQQGPGQDPQFLISFYEKMQSDKGSIPDRFSAQQFSDYHSELNMSSLELGDSALYFCASSHSGGNPDTQYFGPGTRLTVL.

The chain has TRBV5-4 and TRBJ1-6; TRBD1 matches 8 bases. Germline CDR1 and CDR2: SGHNT and YYREEE (reference sequence). The CDR3 length is 16 residues. The J segment lost 7 bases and the V segment lost 4 bases, leaving 10 bases of the junction unmatched. The DNA of the CDR3 is TGTGCCAGCAGCAGGGGGGGGACAGGCAAAAATTCACCCCTCCACTTT. Its protein product is CASSRGGTGKNSPLHF.

This clone was found a few times. The chain is built from TRBV19 and TRBJ1-2, with 7 bases matching TRBD1. V lost 7 bases and J lost 4; bases outside the gene matches: 9. CDR1 and CDR2 from the germline V gene are LNHDA and SQIVND (reference sequence). The CDR3 has 14 amino acids. The CDR3 protein is CASTGDRGFYGYTF. The CDR3, as DNA: TGTGCCAGTACCGGGGACAGAGGTTTCTATGGCTACACCTTC.

The J gene is TRBJ2-2, the V gene TRBV5-6, with 11 bases identical to TRBD2. The V gene's germline CDR1 is SGHDT and CDR2 YYEEEE. V was pared by 4 bases and J by 5 bases, with 4 bases of the junction left unmatched. The CDR3 loop spans 15 amino acids. The CDR3 nucleotides are TGTGCCAGCAGCGGGGGACTAGCGGAAACCGGGGAGCTGTTTTTT. It is translated as CASSGGLAETGELFF.

This chain connects TRBV19 to TRBJ2-5, with TRBD2 matching over 8 bases. The CDR3 has 14 amino acids. The V gene end was trimmed by 4 bases and the J gene end by 4 bases; junction bases not matched to a gene: 5. Per the germline V gene, CDR1 is LNHDA and CDR2 is SQIVND (reference sequence). CDR3: CASSTAGGPETQYF. The CDR3, as DNA: TGTGCCAGTAGTACCGCGGGGGGCCCAGAGACCCAGTACTTC.

The V gene is TRBV24-1, the J gene TRBJ1-2, with a weak D call TRBD1 (5 bases). V was pared by 10 bases and J by 8 bases, with 19 bases between. CDR1 and CDR2 from the germline V gene are KGHDR and SFDVKD. This CDR3 has 13 amino acids. CDR3 coding DNA: TGTGCCACGGGAGGGGACGCCGCCTTAGGCTACACCTTC. Amino acids: CATGGDAALGYTF.

V usage is TRBV7-2 and J usage is TRBJ2-3; no firm D call. V lost 1 base to trimming and J lost 0 bases, with 8 bases between them. CDR1 is SGHTA and CDR2 is FQGNSA in the germline V gene. CDR3 length: 15 amino acids. CDR3 amino acids: CASSLVLYSTDTQYF. The CDR3 nucleotides are TGTGCCAGCAGCTTAGTCTTATATAGCACAGATACGCAGTATTTT.

V is TRBV10-3 and J is TRBJ1-1, with 8 bases that match TRBD1. Germline assignment: CDR1 ENHRY and CDR2 SYGVKD. Unmatched junction bases numbered 9, after V lost 2 bases and J lost 4 bases. The CDR3 is 16 amino acids. The CDR3 sequence: CAISEAGRGRVTEAFF. The CDR3, as DNA: TGTGCCATCAGTGAGGCGGGCAGGGGGCGCGTCACTGAAGCTTTCTTT.

The V call is TRBV18, the J call TRBJ1-5; a possible D gene is TRBD1 (6 bases). CDR1 and CDR2 from the germline V gene are KGHSH and LQKENI. This CDR3 has 15 residues. Trimming cost V 2 bases and J 0 bases, with 8 bases left between them. The CDR3 coding sequence is TGTGCCAGCTCACCAGGGGGCCATAGCAATCAGCCCCAGCATTTT. It codes for CASSPGGHSNQPQHF.

This chain links TRBV9 with TRBJ1-1; D call uncertain. V lost 0 bases to trimming and J lost 3 bases, with 6 bases between them. The germline V gene encodes CDR1 SGDLS and CDR2 YYNGEE. The CDR3 runs 13 residues. CDR3 coding DNA: TGTGCCAGCAGCGTAGAACCAGACACTGAAGCTTTCTTT. Translating gives CASSVEPDTEAFF.